This T cell receptor (beta chain) came from a study of CD8 T cells in ankylosing spondylitis. This clonotype was picked up many times. Its antigen is undetermined. Trimming pared 1 base from V and 5 bases from J, leaving 6 bases between. This CDR3 comprises 13 residues. Germline lookup yields CDR1 LGHDT and CDR2 YNNKEL (reference sequence). Regarding the study as a whole: Earlier work had already found some motif variants in reactive arthritis synovial fluid and blood. Disease-linked clones were reportedly significantly enriched in matched ankylosing spondylitis synovial fluid. Relatively rare in peripheral blood, disease-linked clones were also CD8+. Typical of ankylosing spondylitis blood, it appeared, was a TCR beta motif of seven to nine highly homologous variants.

In TCRdb, the 5' RACE reads were re-called with MiXCR into one record per CDR3 protein. This sample has 150,000 to 200,000 distinct CDR3 sequences, with roughly 12% found just once. This clonotype was obtained from a male donor with ankylosing spondylitis or in good health (not recorded which). Sequences were obtained from blood, either unsorted or a sorted T cell fraction (not recorded which). This chain links TRBV3-1 with TRBJ2-1; no reliable D call. The CDR3 spells CASSQGGDNEQFF. The CDR3 DNA sequence: TGTGCCAGCAGCCAAGGCGGCGACAATGAGCAGTTCTTC.